What follows describes a single TCR beta chain. This clonotype was recorded many times. It has no known antigen specificity. There are no base qualities to consult, and no much larger clone falls within one base. This record comes from a study of glioma-infiltrating T cells (dated by TCRdb to about 2016). Regarding the research as a whole: TCR alpha- and beta-chain repertoires were sequenced from glioma tissue, non-neoplastic brain tissue and matched peripheral blood mononuclear cells. Each tissue-infiltrating repertoire was compared with the same patient's peripheral blood repertoire to measure divergence between tissue and blood T-cell populations. The paired cohort comprised three low-grade glioma patients, several primary glioblastoma patients and three non-glioma patients contributing non-neoplastic brain tissue. Here is what the overall study found, with its caveats: Tissue and blood shared very few CDR3 sequences, a result attributed to high CDR3 diversity and limited sampling. Group comparisons rested on small numbers: three non-neoplastic, three low-grade glioma and 7 or 8 glioblastoma patients. VJ-independent divergence between tissue and blood was lower than expected in non-neoplastic patients but higher than expected in all gliomas, particularly low-grade gliomas.

The iRepertoire nested amplicon-rescue multiplex PCR (arm-PCR) platform was used to amplify TCR alpha and beta CDR3 regions from RNA. The input for one-step reverse transcription and amplification was about 100-400 ng of either tissue mRNA or PBMC total RNA. Following bead purification, Illumina adapters were added by a secondary multiplex PCR, and the libraries were gel-purified between 200 and 400 bp. Libraries carried internal 6-nucleotide barcodes used for demultiplexing. Libraries were sequenced on an Illumina MiSeq with 2x220 or 2x250 nucleotide paired-end reads. Per the original workflow: Paired reads were merged using FLASH 1.2.11 and were aligned to the GRCh37 human genome using BWA-MEM, after which TRA and TRB reads were extracted. For V and J assignment, an IMGT-derived reference of cassette sequences and CDR3 motifs that included pseudogenes was used. Reads were translated in three frames, and productive CDR3s were defined by a C…FGXG motif without stop codons. Unique combinations of V-J cassette pair and CDR3 amino acid sequence were defined as clonotypes. Filtering of reads was based on Hamming distance, with the threshold set by the sequence error rate of each sample in mapped regions. The raw public reads went through TCRdb reprocessing: fastp at Q25, MiXCR clone calling, in-frame beta chains kept. All rows with the same CDR3 protein become a single entry with the most common DNA and genes. What appears here as the V and J calls and clone size reflects TCRdb's work, not the paper's. The table for this sample lists around 190,000 distinct CDR3 sequences; about 31% of them were counted only once. The top ten hold roughly 21% of the sample.

The V and J ends are trimmed by 3 bases and 3 bases, leaving 9 bases between them. CDR1 and CDR2 (SQVTM, ANQGSEA) derive from the germline V gene. The cysteine opens and the phenylalanine closes a CDR3 of 13 amino acids. Here the CDR3 DNA is all that survives: 39 bases in frame from base 1. The chain employs TRBV29-1 and TRBJ1-5; no D segment can be confidently identified. The specimen sequenced was glioma tissue, nonneoplastic brain tissue, or PBMCs (not recorded which). The clonotype was recovered from a human donor with low-grade glioma or glioblastoma, undergoing nonglioma brain surgery, or in good health (not recorded which). CDR3 reads: CSVEAGLNQPQHF. The nucleotide sequence is given as TGCAGCGTTGAGGCAGGACTCAATCAGCCCCAGCATTTT.